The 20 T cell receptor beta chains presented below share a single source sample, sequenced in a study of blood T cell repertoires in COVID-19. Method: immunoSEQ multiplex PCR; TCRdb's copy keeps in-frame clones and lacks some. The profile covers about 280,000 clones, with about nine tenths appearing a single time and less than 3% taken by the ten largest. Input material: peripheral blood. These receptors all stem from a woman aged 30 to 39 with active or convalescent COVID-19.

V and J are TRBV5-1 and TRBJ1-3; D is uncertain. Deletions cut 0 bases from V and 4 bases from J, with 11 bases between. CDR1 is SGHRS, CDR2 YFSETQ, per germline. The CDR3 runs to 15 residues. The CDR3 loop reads CASSLGLGGGNTIYF. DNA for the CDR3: TGCGCCAGCAGCTTGGGCCTAGGTGGAGGAAACACCATATATTTT. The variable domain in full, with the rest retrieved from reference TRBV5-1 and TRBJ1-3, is KAGVTQTPRYLIKTRGQQVTLSCSPISGHRSVSWYQQTPGQGLQFLFEYFSETQRNKGNFPGRFSGRQFSNSRSEMNVSTLELGDSALYLCASSLGLGGGNTIYFGEGSWLTVV.

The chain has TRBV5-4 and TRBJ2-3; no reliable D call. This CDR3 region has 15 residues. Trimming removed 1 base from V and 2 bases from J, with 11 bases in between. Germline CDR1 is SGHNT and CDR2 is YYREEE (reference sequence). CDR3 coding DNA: TGTGCCAGCAGCTTGCGGAGCCCCCACACAGATACGCAGTATTTT. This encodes CASSLRSPHTDTQYF.

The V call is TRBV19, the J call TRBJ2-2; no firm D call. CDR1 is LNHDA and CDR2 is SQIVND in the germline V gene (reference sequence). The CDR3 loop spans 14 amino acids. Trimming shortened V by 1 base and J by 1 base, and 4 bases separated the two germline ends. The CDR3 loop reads CASSIGLNTGELFF. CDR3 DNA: TGTGCCAGTAGTATAGGTCTGAACACCGGGGAGCTGTTTTTT.

The CDR3 nucleotides read TGTGCCAGCAGCACGTTGAATTTTGCCGGGGACACTGAAGCTTTCTTT. Protein sequence: CASSTLNFAGDTEAFF. The V and J genes are TRBV5-4 and TRBJ1-1; D remains ambiguous. CDR1 SGHNT and CDR2 YYREEE come from the germline V gene (reference sequence). This CDR3 has 16 amino acids. V lost 4 bases and J 3 bases, leaving 19 bases between the germline ends.

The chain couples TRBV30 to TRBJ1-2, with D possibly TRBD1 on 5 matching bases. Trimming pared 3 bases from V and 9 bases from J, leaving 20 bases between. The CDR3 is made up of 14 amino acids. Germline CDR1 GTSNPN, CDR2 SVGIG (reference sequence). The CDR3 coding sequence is TGTGCCTGGAGGGCGGGGCCGGGGCTTAGTAGCTACACCTTC. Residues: CAWRAGPGLSSYTF.

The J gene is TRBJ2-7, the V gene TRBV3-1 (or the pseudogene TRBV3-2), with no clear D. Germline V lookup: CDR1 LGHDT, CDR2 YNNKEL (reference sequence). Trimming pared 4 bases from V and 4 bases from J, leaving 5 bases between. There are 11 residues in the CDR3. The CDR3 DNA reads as TGTGCCAGCAGCCGAGGATACGAGCAGTACTTC. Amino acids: CASSRGYEQYF.

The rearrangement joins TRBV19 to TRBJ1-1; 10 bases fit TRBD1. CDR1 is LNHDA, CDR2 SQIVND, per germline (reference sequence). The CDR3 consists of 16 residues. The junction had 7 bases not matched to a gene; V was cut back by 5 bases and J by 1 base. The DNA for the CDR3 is TGTGCCAGTAGTGACAGACAGGGGGCGGCGAACACTGAAGCTTTCTTT. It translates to CASSDRQGAANTEAFF. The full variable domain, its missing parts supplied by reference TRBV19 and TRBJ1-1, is DGGITQSPKYLFRKEGQNVTLSCEQNLNHDAMYWYRQDPGQGLRLIYYSQIVNDFQKGDIAEGYSVSREKKESFPLTVTSAQKNPTAFYLCASSDRQGAANTEAFFGQGTRLTVV.

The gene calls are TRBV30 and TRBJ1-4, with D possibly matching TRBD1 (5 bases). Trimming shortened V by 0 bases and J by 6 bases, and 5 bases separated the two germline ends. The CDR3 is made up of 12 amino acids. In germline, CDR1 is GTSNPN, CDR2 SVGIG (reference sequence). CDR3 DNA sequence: TGTGCCTGGAGTGTACAGGATGAAAAACTGTTTTTT. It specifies CAWSVQDEKLFF.

The CDR3 spells CASSPNSSPYTIYF. The CDR3 coding sequence is TGTGCCAGCAGCCCAAACAGCTCCCCGTACACCATATATTTT. The J gene is TRBJ1-3, the V gene TRBV9; D is unresolved. The germline V and J ends were trimmed by 4 bases and 8 bases, with 16 bases remaining between them. The CDR3 covers 14 residues. Germline V gene lookup returns CDR1 SGDLS and CDR2 YYNGEE.

The CDR3 bases are TGCGCCAGCAGCCAAATAAGAGGGTCCTCCTCCTCTGGAAACACCATATATTTT. Its protein is CASSQIRGSSSSGNTIYF. V usage is TRBV4-1 and J usage is TRBJ1-3; D is uncertain. Per the germline V gene, CDR1 is MGHRA and CDR2 is YSYEKL. This CDR3 region has 18 residues. V was clipped by 2 bases and J by 0 bases, with 17 bases between them.

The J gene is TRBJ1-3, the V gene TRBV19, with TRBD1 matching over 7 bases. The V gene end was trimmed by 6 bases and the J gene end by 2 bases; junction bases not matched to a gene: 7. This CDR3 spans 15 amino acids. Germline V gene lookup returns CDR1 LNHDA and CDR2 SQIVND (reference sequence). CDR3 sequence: CASSLGQTTGNTIYF. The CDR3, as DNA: TGTGCCAGTAGCCTGGGACAGACGACTGGAAACACCATATATTTT.

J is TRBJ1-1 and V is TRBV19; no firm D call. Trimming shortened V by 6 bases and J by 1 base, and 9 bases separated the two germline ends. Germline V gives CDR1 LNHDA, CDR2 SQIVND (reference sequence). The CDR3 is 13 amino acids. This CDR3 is CASRITENTEAFF. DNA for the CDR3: TGTGCCAGTAGGATTACAGAGAACACTGAAGCTTTCTTT.

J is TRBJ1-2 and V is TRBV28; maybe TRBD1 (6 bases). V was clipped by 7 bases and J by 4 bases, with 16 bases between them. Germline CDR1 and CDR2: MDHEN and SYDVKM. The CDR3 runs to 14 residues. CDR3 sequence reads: CASTLGPGAYGYTF. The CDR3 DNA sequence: TGTGCCAGCACCCTCGGCCCAGGGGCCTATGGCTACACCTTC.

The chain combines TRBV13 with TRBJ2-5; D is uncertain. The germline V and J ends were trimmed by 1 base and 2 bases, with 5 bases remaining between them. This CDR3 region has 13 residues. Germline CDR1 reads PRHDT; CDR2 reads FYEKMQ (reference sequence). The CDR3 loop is CASSLERQETQYF. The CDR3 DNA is TGTGCCAGCAGCTTAGAACGGCAAGAGACCCAGTACTTC.

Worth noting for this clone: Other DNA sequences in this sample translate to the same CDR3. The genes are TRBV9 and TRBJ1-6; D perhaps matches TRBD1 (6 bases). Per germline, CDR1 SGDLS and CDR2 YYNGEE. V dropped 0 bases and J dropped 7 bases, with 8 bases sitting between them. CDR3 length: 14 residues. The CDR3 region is CASSVATGNSPLHF. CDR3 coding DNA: TGTGCCAGCAGCGTAGCTACAGGGAATTCACCCCTCCACTTT.

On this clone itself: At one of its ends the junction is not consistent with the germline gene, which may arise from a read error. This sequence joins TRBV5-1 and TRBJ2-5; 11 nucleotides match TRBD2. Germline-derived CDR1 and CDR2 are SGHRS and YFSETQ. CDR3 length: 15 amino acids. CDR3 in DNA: TGCGCCAGCAGCTATAGCGGGGGGGCCCAAGGGACCCAGTACTTC. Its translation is CASSYSGGAQGTQYF. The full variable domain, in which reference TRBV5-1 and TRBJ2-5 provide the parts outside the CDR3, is KAGVTQTPRYLIKTRGQQVTLSCSPISGHRSVSWYQQTPGQGLQFLFEYFSETQRNKGNFPGRFSGRQFSNSRSEMNVSTLELGDSALYLCASSYSGGAQGTQYFGPGTRLLVL.

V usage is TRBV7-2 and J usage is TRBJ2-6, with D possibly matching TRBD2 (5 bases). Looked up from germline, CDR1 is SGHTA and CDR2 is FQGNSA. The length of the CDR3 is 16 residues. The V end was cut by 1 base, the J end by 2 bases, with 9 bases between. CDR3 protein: CASSLVGLPGANVLTF. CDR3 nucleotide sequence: TGTGCCAGCAGCTTAGTAGGACTCCCTGGGGCCAACGTCCTGACTTTC.

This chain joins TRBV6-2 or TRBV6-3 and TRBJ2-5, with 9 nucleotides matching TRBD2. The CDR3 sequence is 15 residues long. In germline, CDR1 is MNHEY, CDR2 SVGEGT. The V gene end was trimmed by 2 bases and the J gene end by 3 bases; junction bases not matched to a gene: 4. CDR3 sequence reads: CASSYLAGLKETQYF. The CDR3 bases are TGTGCCAGCAGTTACCTAGCGGGGTTGAAAGAGACCCAGTACTTC.

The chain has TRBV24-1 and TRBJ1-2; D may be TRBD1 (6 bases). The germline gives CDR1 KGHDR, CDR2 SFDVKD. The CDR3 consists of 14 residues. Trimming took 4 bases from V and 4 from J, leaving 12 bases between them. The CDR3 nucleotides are TGTGCCACCAGTGAACCAGACAGGTTCTATGGCTACACCTTC. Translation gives CATSEPDRFYGYTF.

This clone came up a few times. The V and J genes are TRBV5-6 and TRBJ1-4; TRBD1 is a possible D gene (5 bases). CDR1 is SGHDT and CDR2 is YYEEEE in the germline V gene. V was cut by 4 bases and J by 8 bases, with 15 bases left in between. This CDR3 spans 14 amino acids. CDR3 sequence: CASSLNAGREKLFF. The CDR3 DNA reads TGTGCCAGCAGCCTGAATGCGGGGCGCGAAAAACTGTTTTTT.